This T cell receptor (beta chain) stems from a study of shared clonotypes between healthy human individuals. Study-wide points: About 5.2% was the fraction of naive CD4 clonotypes found shared across a few donors.

A word on this clone: No antigen is known for it.

Samples underwent the assay at deep level. Replicate PCRs run on sorted subsets employed roughly 180 ng DNA, approximately 30,000 T cell genomes. The repertoire was sequenced with immunoSEQ multiplex PCR; TCRdb's copy has only in-frame clones and lacks some. Found here are 2 million to 2.5 million clones, 85% to 95% of them singletons; the top ten hold under 0.45%. There are 14 residues in the CDR3. Trimming cost V 5 bases and J 1 base, with 11 bases left between them. Germline values: CDR1 SGHRS, CDR2 YFSETQ. CD4+ cells underwent separation, giving CD45RA+ naive and CD45RA-negative memory subsets. The sequence was collected from a man between 18 and 35 years old in good health. Some clones in this sample may be carry-over from other donors' samples. The material sequenced was naive CD4+ T cells from PBMCs. As for subset: CD45RA+ positively selected. The chain joins TRBV5-1 to TRBJ2-3; D possibly uses TRBD1 or TRBD2 (5 bases each). The CDR3 reads CASRLGTGTDTQYF. The CDR3 nucleotides read TGCGCCAGCAGATTAGGGACGGGCACAGATACGCAGTATTTT.